Below are 28 T cell receptor beta chains sequenced from a single sample in a study of T cells in localized non-small cell lung cancer. Profiled with immunoSEQ multiplex PCR; TCRdb holds only in-frame clones, not every one. The sample has around 83,000 clones, around three quarters seen once. The sequences come from PBMCs, collected before any cancer treatment. The receptor source for this set is a man aged 35-75 years with stage II squamous cell lung carcinoma.

This clone showed up just once. The chain couples TRBV7-9 to TRBJ2-5; possible D gene TRBD2, 6 bases. V was trimmed by 0 bases and J by 5 bases, leaving 19 bases between them. CDR1 is SEHNR, CDR2 FQNEAQ, per germline (reference sequence). The CDR3 contains 17 residues. The CDR3 sequence: CASSLAWGGTSWETQYF. CDR3 nucleotides: TGTGCCAGCAGCTTAGCGTGGGGCGGGACCTCGTGGGAGACCCAGTACTTC.

A few counts support this clone. The genes are TRBV7-9 and TRBJ2-3; D not certain. Germline V gene lookup returns CDR1 SEHNR and CDR2 FQNEAQ (reference sequence). The germline V and J ends were trimmed by 2 bases and 4 bases, with 13 bases remaining between them. This CDR3 has 15 residues. CDR3 region: CASSLSSGGPDTQYF. Here the CDR3 DNA reads TGTGCCAGCAGCTTAAGTTCAGGTGGTCCAGATACGCAGTATTTT.

The V and J genes are TRBV28 and TRBJ2-3; D is unresolved. V was shortened by 2 bases and J by 5 bases, with 5 bases between the two germline ends. There are 12 residues in the CDR3. CDR1 MDHEN and CDR2 SYDVKM come from the germline V gene. CDR3 residues: CASSLTRDTQYF. The CDR3 region has the DNA TGTGCCAGCAGTTTAACCCGAGATACGCAGTATTTT.

The sample holds a few counts of this clone. The chain uses TRBV19 and TRBJ1-1; TRBD1 might be the D (5 bases). The CDR3 length is 13 residues. Trimming left V 10 bases short and J 1 base short, with 13 bases between. Germline loops: CDR1 LNHDA, CDR2 SQIVND (reference sequence). The CDR3 loop reads CATKWTKNTEAFF. DNA for the CDR3: TGTGCCACTAAATGGACAAAGAACACTGAAGCTTTCTTT.

The J gene is TRBJ2-3, the V gene TRBV29-1; TRBD2 matches 9 bases. This CDR3 is 15 amino acids long. V lost 3 bases to trimming and J lost 2 bases; unmatched junction nucleotides: 6. Germline V lookup: CDR1 SQVTM, CDR2 ANQGSEA. DNA for the CDR3: TGCAGCGTTGAGACTAGCGGAGCTATCACAGATACGCAGTATTTT. Translation: CSVETSGAITDTQYF.

On this clone: The sample holds other DNA sequences that translate to the same CDR3. The chain combines TRBV28 with TRBJ1-2; D is unclear. This CDR3 has 11 amino acids. Germline values: CDR1 MDHEN, CDR2 SYDVKM. The V and J ends lost 2 bases and 2 bases respectively, with 0 bases between them. The CDR3 spells CASSLNYGYTF. The CDR3 DNA sequence: TGTGCCAGCAGTTTAAACTATGGCTACACCTTC.

V usage is TRBV28 and J usage is TRBJ2-7; no clear D gene. This CDR3 has 14 residues. Germline V CDR1 and CDR2: MDHEN, SYDVKM. The V gene lost 3 bases and the J gene lost 2 bases, with 11 bases spanning the gap. CDR3 loop: CASSFHADTYEQYF. CDR3 DNA sequence: TGTGCCAGCAGTTTTCATGCAGACACCTACGAGCAGTACTTC.

This chain links TRBV9 with TRBJ1-3; D not resolved. This CDR3 is 15 amino acids long. Germline-derived CDR1 and CDR2 are SGDLS and YYNGEE. The V and J ends lost 3 bases and 0 bases respectively, with 10 bases between them. This CDR3 is CASSAQSFSGNTIYF. CDR3 bases: TGTGCCAGCAGCGCCCAGAGTTTCTCTGGAAACACCATATATTTT.

V usage is TRBV2 and J usage is TRBJ2-1; 11 bases are shared with TRBD2. The CDR3 loop spans 17 amino acids. J gave up 7 bases and V 6 bases, and 14 bases lay outside the gene matches. Looked up from germline, CDR1 is SNHLY and CDR2 is FYNNEI. The CDR3 DNA sequence: TGTGCCAGCAGGCGTAATAGCGGGAGGGCCCCTCTGAATGAGCAGTTCTTC. Protein sequence: CASRRNSGRAPLNEQFF.

The chain has TRBV29-1 and TRBJ1-2; tentative D call: TRBD1 (6 bases). The germline V and J ends were trimmed by 1 base and 8 bases, with 17 bases remaining between them. The CDR3 runs 14 residues. CDR1 and CDR2 from the germline V gene are SQVTM and ANQGSEA. CDR3 region: CSVEATGSLKGYTF. The CDR3 DNA follows: TGCAGCGTTGAAGCCACAGGGAGTTTAAAAGGCTACACCTTC.

This clone has only a few counts. The genes are TRBV6-1 and TRBJ1-2; no reliable D call. Trimming removed 6 bases from V and 5 bases from J, with 7 bases in between. The CDR3 extends over 11 amino acids. The germline gives CDR1 MNHNS, CDR2 SASEGT. The CDR3 spells CASSPEYGYTF. The DNA for the CDR3 is TGTGCCAGCAGCCCAGAATATGGCTACACCTTC.

This chain joins TRBV9 and TRBJ1-3, with D possibly matching TRBD1 (6 bases). This CDR3 is built from 17 residues. Looked up from germline, CDR1 is SGDLS and CDR2 is YYNGEE. Trimming removed 4 bases from V and 0 bases from J, with 17 bases in between. The CDR3 sequence: CASSLKWGQTSGNTIYF. The DNA for the CDR3 is TGTGCCAGCAGCCTTAAGTGGGGACAAACCTCTGGAAACACCATATATTTT.

This rearrangement joins TRBV6-1 to TRBJ1-5; TRBD1 matches 10 bases. V was pared by 9 bases and J by 3 bases, with 5 bases of the junction left unmatched. CDR1 is MNHNS, CDR2 SASEGT, per germline. CDR3 size: 14 residues. CDR3 residues: CASRTGGNNQPQHF. DNA of the CDR3: TGTGCCAGTCGGACAGGGGGGAACAATCAGCCCCAGCATTTT.

The table lists this clone with a few counts. The genes are TRBV9 and TRBJ1-5; 7 nucleotides align to TRBD1. The germline V gene encodes CDR1 SGDLS and CDR2 YYNGEE. The CDR3 is 15 residues long. V lost 3 bases to trimming and J lost 0 bases; unmatched junction nucleotides: 3. Written as DNA, the CDR3 is TGTGCCAGCAGCGCGACAGGGAGTAGCAATCAGCCCCAGCATTTT. Translated: CASSATGSSNQPQHF. The full variable domain, completed using reference TRBV9 and TRBJ1-5, is DSGVTQTPKHLITATGQRVTLRCSPRSGDLSVYWYQQSLDQGLQFLIQYYNGEERAKGNILERFSAQQFPDLHSELNLSSLELGDSALYFCASSATGSSNQPQHFGDGTRLSIL.

This sequence joins TRBV2 and TRBJ2-2, with D uncertain. The CDR3 length is 14 residues. Deletions cut 6 bases from V and 4 bases from J, with 12 bases between. Germline V gene lookup returns CDR1 SNHLY and CDR2 FYNNEI. For the CDR3, the DNA is TGTGCCAGCAGCGGCAGTTCCATCACCGGGGAGCTGTTTTTT. As protein: CASSGSSITGELFF.

The chain has TRBV7-3 and TRBJ2-2; D unclear. This CDR3 region has 13 residues. V lost 4 bases and J lost 7, with 10 bases in between. CDR1 and CDR2 (germline): SGHTA, FQGTGA. CDR3 in DNA: TGTGCCAGCAGCTCTGGAGTCGGCGGGGAGCTGTTTTTT. Its translation is CASSSGVGGELFF.

The chain recombines TRBV5-1 with TRBJ2-5; a possible D gene is TRBD1 (7 bases). Germline CDR1 is SGHRS and CDR2 is YFSETQ. The germline V and J ends were trimmed by 6 bases and 4 bases, with 13 bases remaining between them. The CDR3 is 13 amino acids. The CDR3 loop is CASMGQGGETQYF. The CDR3 nucleotides read TGCGCCAGCATGGGGCAGGGGGGAGAGACCCAGTACTTC.

This chain connects TRBV9 to TRBJ2-5, with D possibly matching TRBD2 (7 bases). The CDR3 loop spans 14 amino acids. In germline, CDR1 is SGDLS, CDR2 YYNGEE. V shed 3 bases and J shed 7 bases, with 16 bases lying between them. The CDR3 DNA reads TGTGCCAGCAGCGCCGGGGGGCTCGTGGGGACCCAGTACTTC. It translates to CASSAGGLVGTQYF.

J is TRBJ2-7 and V is TRBV9, with 7 positions matching TRBD1. With 3 bases clipped from V and 5 bases from J, the junction kept 11 bases outside the gene matches. CDR1 is SGDLS, CDR2 YYNGEE, per germline. The CDR3 is made up of 15 amino acids. The CDR3 DNA sequence: TGTGCCAGCAGCGCGACAGGGTTTGGGGACGACGAGCAGTACTTC. This codes for CASSATGFGDDEQYF.

This clone was detected only once. The chain recombines TRBV28 with TRBJ2-3; the D gene is possibly TRBD2 (6 bases). V was cut by 5 bases and J by 1 base, with 13 bases left in between. CDR1 and CDR2 from the germline V gene are MDHEN and SYDVKM. This CDR3 spans 15 amino acids. The CDR3 reads CASSKSGYRTDTQYF. CDR3 bases: TGTGCCAGCAGTAAAAGCGGGTACCGCACAGATACGCAGTATTTT.

This clone came up a few times. The V and J genes are TRBV28 and TRBJ1-4; 7 bases map to TRBD1. V shed 5 bases, J shed 0 bases, and the junction held 3 bases outside the gene matches. The CDR3 has 15 amino acids. Germline V gives CDR1 MDHEN, CDR2 SYDVKM. The CDR3, as DNA: TGTGCCAGCAGTCTCGACAGGGCAACTAATGAAAAACTGTTTTTT. This codes for CASSLDRATNEKLFF.

The J gene is TRBJ2-7, the V gene TRBV11-1; no clear D. The germline V gene has CDR1 SGHAT and CDR2 FQDESV (reference sequence). This CDR3 has 13 amino acids. V dropped 5 bases and J dropped 6 bases, with 14 bases sitting between them. CDR3 sequence reads: CASSPSRSAEQYF. In DNA form, the CDR3 reads TGTGCCAGCAGCCCCTCCCGTTCGGCCGAGCAGTACTTC.

This clone was observed a single time. The CDR3 reads CASTVSGTRTDTQYF. As DNA, the CDR3 is TGCGCCAGCACCGTTAGCGGGACCCGCACAGATACGCAGTATTTT. This chain links TRBV5-1 with TRBJ2-3, with 8 bases that match TRBD2. The CDR3 extends over 15 amino acids. CDR1 is SGHRS, CDR2 YFSETQ, per germline. Trimming took 6 bases from V and 1 from J; bases not matched to a gene: 7. Together with reference TRBV5-1 and TRBJ2-3, the CDR3 gives the full variable domain: KAGVTQTPRYLIKTRGQQVTLSCSPISGHRSVSWYQQTPGQGLQFLFEYFSETQRNKGNFPGRFSGRQFSNSRSEMNVSTLELGDSALYLCASTVSGTRTDTQYFGPGTRLTVL.

This clone was picked up many times. J is TRBJ2-7 and V is TRBV5-1, with 9 bases fitting TRBD2. CDR1 and CDR2 from the germline V gene are SGHRS and YFSETQ. The CDR3 consists of 15 residues. Losses at the gene ends were 0 bases for V and 5 bases for J; bases not matched to a gene: 6. CDR3 DNA sequence: TGCGCCAGCAGCTTGGGTCGAGCGGGAGGTGACGAGCAGTACTTC. Translated: CASSLGRAGGDEQYF.

The CDR3 DNA reads TGTGCCAGCAGCTTCGACAGCAATCAGCCCCAGCATTTT. Residues: CASSFDSNQPQHF. The J gene is TRBJ1-5, the V gene TRBV7-9, with unresolved D. CDR1 is SEHNR, CDR2 FQNEAQ, per germline (reference sequence). Trimming removed 3 bases at V and 1 base at J, with 4 bases between. The CDR3 is made up of 13 amino acids.

The chain couples TRBV19 to TRBJ1-3; D remains ambiguous. This CDR3 is built from 15 residues. Between the trimmed V and J ends, which lost 0 bases and 0 bases, there was a span of 6 bases. The germline V gene has CDR1 LNHDA and CDR2 SQIVND (reference sequence). The chain's CDR3 is CASSIDESSGNTIYF. The CDR3 DNA reads TGTGCCAGTAGTATAGACGAAAGCTCTGGAAACACCATATATTTT.

The chain combines TRBV9 with TRBJ2-7, with unresolved D. Germline loops: CDR1 SGDLS, CDR2 YYNGEE. Deletions cut 3 bases from V and 1 base from J, with 8 bases between. This CDR3 comprises 13 residues. The CDR3 region has the DNA TGTGCCAGCAGCGAGGGTCTATCCTACGAGCAGTACTTC. This gives the protein CASSEGLSYEQYF. Filled out from reference TRBV9 and TRBJ2-7, the complete variable domain reads DSGVTQTPKHLITATGQRVTLRCSPRSGDLSVYWYQQSLDQGLQFLIQYYNGEERAKGNILERFSAQQFPDLHSELNLSSLELGDSALYFCASSEGLSYEQYFGPGTRLTVT.

This chain links TRBV6-5 with TRBJ2-1, with D possibly matching TRBD2 (6 bases). The CDR3 is made up of 15 amino acids. V gave up 0 bases and J gave up 1 base, with 7 bases separating them. CDR1 MNHEY and CDR2 SVGAGI come from the germline V gene. CDR3 bases: TGTGCCAGCAGTTACTCTGGGACTTCCTACAATGAGCAGTTCTTC. This sequence encodes CASSYSGTSYNEQFF.